The sequence of this T cell receptor beta chain was determined in a study of shared clonotypes between healthy human individuals. V was trimmed by 5 bases and J by 1 base, leaving 14 bases between them. This CDR3 has 15 residues. Germline lookup yields CDR1 MDHEN and CDR2 SYDVKM. Sequencing was performed with immunoSEQ multiplex PCR; in TCRdb, only in-frame clones are kept and a portion is missing. The sample includes around 1,900,000 clones, 93% seen only once; the top ten take more than 1.5%. As to this clone: Its antigen is undetermined.

General study results and limits: Few donors limited the genetic and exposure-history diversity represented.

Naive-designated CD8 cells lacked CD45RO, were positively enriched for CCR7, and omitted terminally differentiated effector memory CD45RA+ cells. The receptor comes from a man aged 18 to 35 in good health. Some clones in this sample may be carry-over from other donors' samples. This rearrangement joins TRBV28 to TRBJ1-1; maybe TRBD1 (6 bases). Sequenced sample: naive CD8+ T cells from PBMCs. In nucleotides, the CDR3 is TGTGCCAGCAGTCCGAGGGGGGGACGGAACACTGAAGCTTTCTTT. Translating it yields CASSPRGGRNTEAFF.